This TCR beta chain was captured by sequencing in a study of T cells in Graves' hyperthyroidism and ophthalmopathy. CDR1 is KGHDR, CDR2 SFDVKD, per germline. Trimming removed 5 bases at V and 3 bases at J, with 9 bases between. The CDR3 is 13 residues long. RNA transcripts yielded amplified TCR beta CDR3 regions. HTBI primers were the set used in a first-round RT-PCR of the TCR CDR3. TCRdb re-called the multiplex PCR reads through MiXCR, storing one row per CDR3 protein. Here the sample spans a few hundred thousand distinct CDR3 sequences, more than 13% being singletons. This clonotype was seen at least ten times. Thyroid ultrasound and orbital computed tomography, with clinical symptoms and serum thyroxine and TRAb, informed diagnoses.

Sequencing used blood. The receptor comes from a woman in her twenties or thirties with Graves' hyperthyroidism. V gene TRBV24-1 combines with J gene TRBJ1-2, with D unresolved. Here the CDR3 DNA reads TGTGCCACCAGTGCGGGATTCGACTATGGCTACACCTTC. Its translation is CATSAGFDYGYTF.